One sample yielded the 28 T cell receptor beta chains listed below, sequenced in a study of blood T cell repertoires in COVID-19. Some clones are missing from TCRdb's copy, which holds only in-frame ones; the method was immunoSEQ multiplex PCR. The sample includes roughly 200,000 clones, 88% of them seen just once. Material: peripheral blood. The receptors originated from a man between 18 and 35 years old with active or convalescent COVID-19.

The chain uses TRBV5-1 and TRBJ2-5; TRBD2 aligns across 9 bases. V lost 1 base and J lost 1; bases outside the gene matches: 5. The CDR3 runs to 16 residues. The germline V gene has CDR1 SGHRS and CDR2 YFSETQ. CDR3 sequence (DNA): TGCGCCAGCAGCTTGAGGCCTAGCGGGGTCCAAGAGACCCAGTACTTC. It yields the protein CASSLRPSGVQETQYF.

This clone was seen a handful of times. The chain employs TRBV28 and TRBJ2-7; 7 bases agree with TRBD2. CDR1 is MDHEN, CDR2 SYDVKM, per germline. V was pared by 4 bases and J by 6 bases, with 12 bases of the junction left unmatched. There are 15 residues in the CDR3. The CDR3 region is CASSSASGSVGEQYF. The CDR3 region has the DNA TGTGCCAGCAGTTCCGCTAGCGGCTCGGTGGGCGAGCAGTACTTC.

The V and J genes are TRBV11-2 and TRBJ1-2; 7 positions agree with TRBD1. Trimming removed 5 bases from V and 3 bases from J; junction bases left unmatched: 6. Germline lookup yields CDR1 SGHAT and CDR2 FQNNGV. CDR3 size: 14 residues. The CDR3 region has the DNA TGTGCCAGCAGCATAAACAGGGGAGACTATGGCTACACCTTC. This encodes CASSINRGDYGYTF.

The rearrangement joins TRBV6-2 or TRBV6-3 to TRBJ1-1; D is perhaps TRBD1 (5 bases). From germline, CDR1 is MNHEY and CDR2 SVGEGT. The length of the CDR3 is 14 residues. The V end lost 2 bases, the J end lost 7 bases, and 14 bases lay between the germline ends. The CDR3 loop is CASSYVDRSFEAFF. Here the CDR3 DNA reads TGTGCCAGCAGTTACGTCGACAGAAGCTTTGAAGCTTTCTTT.

The chain joins TRBV7-2 to TRBJ2-7, with 9 nucleotides matching TRBD2. The CDR3 is 17 residues long. Germline V CDR1 and CDR2: SGHTA, FQGNSA. V lost 2 bases and J lost 0; bases outside the gene matches: 8. This chain's CDR3 is CASSLYVSGGNSYEQYF. The CDR3 DNA sequence: TGTGCCAGCAGCTTATATGTTAGCGGGGGTAACTCCTACGAGCAGTACTTC. The full variable domain, in which reference TRBV7-2 and TRBJ2-7 provide the parts outside the CDR3, is GAGVSQSPSNKVTEKGKDVELRCDPISGHTALYWYRQSLGQGLEFLIYFQGNSAPDKSGLPSDRFSAERTGGSVSTLTIQRTQQEDSAVYLCASSLYVSGGNSYEQYFGPGTRLTVT.

J is TRBJ2-2 and V is TRBV27; 9 bases line up with TRBD1. V gave up 5 bases and J gave up 5 bases; unmatched junction bases: 18. CDR1 and CDR2 from the germline V gene are MNHEY and SMNVEV (reference sequence). This CDR3 contains 19 residues. This CDR3 reads CASSNIFLLGQGRTGELFF. The CDR3 coding sequence is TGTGCCAGCAGTAACATCTTTCTTTTGGGACAGGGAAGAACCGGGGAGCTGTTTTTT.

The chain uses TRBV7-3 and TRBJ1-5; D gene unclear. Germline V gene sequence: CDR1 SGHTA, CDR2 FQGTGA. The ends were cut back, 2 bases at V and 4 bases at J, with 21 bases in the middle. There are 18 residues in the CDR3. The CDR3 reads CASSLLRESRPVNQPQHF. CDR3 in DNA: TGTGCCAGCAGCTTATTACGGGAGTCACGACCGGTTAATCAGCCCCAGCATTTT.

This chain uses TRBV9 with TRBJ2-3; 13 nucleotides match TRBD2. CDR1 SGDLS and CDR2 YYNGEE come from the germline V gene. V lost 0 bases to trimming and J lost 2 bases; unmatched junction nucleotides: 9. The CDR3 sequence is 19 residues long. CDR3 coding DNA: TGTGCCAGCAGCGTAGGGGGACTAGCGGGGATAGGAATCACAGATACGCAGTATTTT. This translates into CASSVGGLAGIGITDTQYF.

V and J are TRBV7-6 and TRBJ1-1; 8 nucleotides agree with TRBD1. After removal of 1 base from V and 3 bases from J, the junction contained 13 bases not matched to a gene. In germline, CDR1 is SGHVS, CDR2 FNYEAQ. This CDR3 comprises 18 residues. The CDR3 DNA sequence: TGTGCCAGCAGCTTAGGAATAGCCGGGACAGGACATTACACTGAAGCTTTCTTT. It specifies CASSLGIAGTGHYTEAFF.

This clone was detected a few times. The chain uses TRBV4-2 and TRBJ2-7, with 9 positions matching TRBD1. CDR1 is LGHNA and CDR2 is YNFKEQ in the germline V gene. With V trimmed by 3 bases and J by 3 bases, 3 bases remained unmatched. This CDR3 comprises 14 residues. The CDR3 spells CASSHGGQGYEQYF. The CDR3 DNA follows: TGTGCCAGCAGCCACGGGGGACAGGGCTACGAGCAGTACTTC.

J is TRBJ1-4 and V is TRBV15, with D perhaps matching TRBD1 (6 bases). The germline gives CDR1 LNHNV, CDR2 YYDKDF (reference sequence). V lost 3 bases and J 4 bases, leaving 15 bases between the germline ends. The CDR3 consists of 16 residues. Here the CDR3 reads CATSRSQGTVNEKLFF. The CDR3 coding sequence is TGTGCCACCAGCAGGAGTCAGGGGACGGTTAATGAAAAACTGTTTTTT.

CDR3 amino acids: CASSFFRAGNTIYF. In nucleotides, the CDR3 is TGTGCCAGCAGCTTTTTCAGGGCTGGAAACACCATATATTTT. The chain is built from TRBV13 and TRBJ1-3; D perhaps matches TRBD1 (5 bases). From germline, CDR1 is PRHDT and CDR2 FYEKMQ (reference sequence). The CDR3 is 14 amino acids. Between the trimmed V and J ends, which lost 3 bases and 2 bases, there was a span of 8 bases.

The chain joins TRBV6-1 to TRBJ1-5; D remains unclear. Germline CDR1 is MNHNS and CDR2 is SASEGT. CDR3 size: 13 residues. The V gene lost 2 bases and the J gene lost 5 bases, with 7 bases spanning the gap. The CDR3 here is CASSEFADQPQHF. The CDR3 coding sequence is TGTGCCAGCAGTGAATTTGCGGATCAGCCCCAGCATTTT.

DNA for the CDR3: TGTGCCAGCAGCCACTATACGAGTGCCTACAATGAGCAGTTCTTC. Translating gives CASSHYTSAYNEQFF. V and J are TRBV6-2 or TRBV6-3 and TRBJ2-1; D unresolved. The V end lost 6 bases, the J end lost 2 bases, and 14 bases lay between the germline ends. CDR3 length: 15 amino acids. Germline CDR1 and CDR2: MNHEY and SVGEGT.

The J gene is TRBJ1-1, the V gene TRBV7-3; unclear D gene. CDR1 SGHTA and CDR2 FQGTGA come from the germline V gene. The CDR3 length is 13 residues. Deletions cut 1 base from V and 4 bases from J, with 7 bases between. Written as DNA, the CDR3 is TGTGCCAGCAGCTTAATAGTCGGCACTGAAGCTTTCTTT. Its translation: CASSLIVGTEAFF.

In this sample, this clone turned up once. This rearrangement joins TRBV13 to TRBJ1-2, with D possibly matching TRBD1 (5 bases). With 5 bases removed from V and 0 bases from J, the gap between germline ends came to 13 bases. The germline V gene has CDR1 PRHDT and CDR2 FYEKMQ (reference sequence). The length of the CDR3 is 15 residues. CDR3 sequence (DNA): TGTGCCAGCAGCCTCCAGGGTTACACTAACTATGGCTACACCTTC. This codes for CASSLQGYTNYGYTF.

The chain joins TRBV3-1 (or the pseudogene TRBV3-2) to TRBJ1-1, with D tentatively TRBD1 (6 bases). Deletions cut 0 bases from V and 5 bases from J, with 22 bases between. Germline CDR1 is LGHDT and CDR2 is YNNKEL (reference sequence). The CDR3 has 18 amino acids. In nucleotides, the CDR3 is TGTGCCAGCAGCCAAGATCTGAGGCGGCCAGGGGTGAGGACTGAAGCTTTCTTT. This translates into CASSQDLRRPGVRTEAFF.

This rearrangement joins TRBV15 to TRBJ2-5, with 7 positions matching TRBD1. Germline V lookup: CDR1 LNHNV, CDR2 YYDKDF (reference sequence). CDR3 length equals 14 residues. Trimming at V came to 3 bases and at J to 2 bases, leaving 3 bases not matched to a gene. The CDR3 here is CATSRGTVQETQYF. In DNA, the CDR3 is TGTGCCACCAGCAGGGGGACAGTTCAAGAGACCCAGTACTTC.

The J gene is TRBJ2-7, the V gene TRBV11-2, with D unclear. The ends were cut back, 3 bases at V and 5 bases at J, with 5 bases in the middle. The CDR3 runs 11 residues. Per germline, CDR1 SGHAT and CDR2 FQNNGV. CDR3 residues: CASSFRDEQYF. DNA for the CDR3: TGTGCCAGCAGCTTCCGGGACGAGCAGTACTTC. Full variable domain (rest looked up from reference TRBV11-2 and TRBJ2-7): EAGVAQSPRYKIIEKRQSVAFWCNPISGHATLYWYQQILGQGPKLLIQFQNNGVVDDSQLPKDRFSAERLKGVDSTLKIQPAKLEDSAVYLCASSFRDEQYFGPGTRLTVT.

The chain combines TRBV29-1 with TRBJ2-3, with D perhaps matching TRBD1 (5 bases). Germline CDR1 and CDR2: SQVTM and ANQGSEA. This CDR3 comprises 12 residues. Trimming left V 1 base short and J 8 bases short, with 10 bases between. CDR3 protein: CSVEGVGLTQYF. The CDR3 coding sequence is TGCAGCGTTGAAGGAGTGGGGCTTACGCAGTATTTT.

In DNA, the CDR3 is TGTGCCAGCAGCCAAGTTGCCACATTGAACACTGAAGCTTTCTTT. Amino acids: CASSQVATLNTEAFF. V and J are TRBV3-1 (or the pseudogene TRBV3-2) and TRBJ1-1, with D hard to call. The CDR3 is 15 amino acids. Germline V gene lookup returns CDR1 LGHDT and CDR2 YNNKEL (reference sequence). V lost 1 base, J lost 0 bases, and 9 bases lay in between.

The rearrangement uses TRBV5-1 and TRBJ1-2; no clear D gene. Germline assignment: CDR1 SGHRS and CDR2 YFSETQ. The CDR3 spans 15 residues. V lost 1 base, J lost 0 bases, and 10 bases lay in between. CDR3 loop: CASSLREGANYGYTF. CDR3 coding DNA: TGCGCCAGCAGCTTGAGAGAGGGAGCTAACTATGGCTACACCTTC.

V gene TRBV25-1 combines with J gene TRBJ1-1; 9 bases map to TRBD1. Germline assignment: CDR1 MGHDK and CDR2 SYGVNS. This CDR3 contains 18 residues. Unmatched junction bases numbered 11, after V lost 2 bases and J lost 1 base. The CDR3, as DNA: TGTGCCAGCAGTGAAGCCTACACCGGGACAGGGAAGAACACTGAAGCTTTCTTT. Its translation: CASSEAYTGTGKNTEAFF.

The CDR3 loop is CAWSLSGRGYTF. As DNA, the CDR3 is TGTGCCTGGAGCCTATCAGGGAGGGGCTACACCTTC. The chain uses TRBV30 and TRBJ1-2; D is perhaps TRBD1 (5 bases). The CDR3 has 12 amino acids. Looked up from germline, CDR1 is GTSNPN and CDR2 is SVGIG (reference sequence). V lost 3 bases, J lost 8 bases, and 13 bases lay in between.

This chain uses TRBV19 with TRBJ2-3; 7 bases are shared with TRBD2. Looked up from germline, CDR1 is LNHDA and CDR2 is SQIVND (reference sequence). The CDR3 has 13 residues. The CDR3 region has the DNA TGTGCTAGCGCGGGGGAGCCCACAGATACGCAGTATTTT. Translation gives CASAGEPTDTQYF.

This clone was counted only a few times. The V call is TRBV27, the J call TRBJ1-6; TRBD1 matches at 11 bases. Per the germline V gene, CDR1 is MNHEY and CDR2 is SMNVEV (reference sequence). Trimming took 1 base from V and 7 from J; bases not matched to a gene: 6. This CDR3 is built from 17 residues. The CDR3 region is CASSLFRTGGENSPLHF. The CDR3 DNA sequence: TGTGCCAGCAGTTTATTTAGGACAGGGGGCGAAAATTCACCCCTCCACTTT.

V is TRBV7-9 and J is TRBJ2-2, with D unresolved. The CDR3 is 13 amino acids. CDR1 is SEHNR and CDR2 is FQNEAQ in the germline V gene (reference sequence). Deletions cut 8 bases from V and 2 bases from J, with 9 bases between. CDR3 DNA sequence: TGTGCCAGCGCTGAGGAAAACACCGGGGAGCTGTTTTTT. Residues: CASAEENTGELFF.

The rearrangement uses TRBV28 and TRBJ1-1; D call uncertain. CDR1 is MDHEN and CDR2 is SYDVKM in the germline V gene. V lost 6 bases and J 5 bases, leaving 16 bases between the germline ends. The CDR3 length is 14 residues. CDR3 sequence reads: CASSLNQVDTEAFF. DNA of the CDR3: TGTGCCAGCAGCTTGAACCAGGTGGATACTGAAGCTTTCTTT.